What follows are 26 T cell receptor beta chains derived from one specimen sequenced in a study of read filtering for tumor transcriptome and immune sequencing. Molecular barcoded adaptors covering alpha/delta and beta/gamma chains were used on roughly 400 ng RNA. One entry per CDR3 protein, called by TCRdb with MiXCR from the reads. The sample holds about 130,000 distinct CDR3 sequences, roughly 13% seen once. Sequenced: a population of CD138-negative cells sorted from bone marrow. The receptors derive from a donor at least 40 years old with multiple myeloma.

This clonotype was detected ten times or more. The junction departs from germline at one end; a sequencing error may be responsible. The CDR3: CASSLERYNEQFF. The CDR3 bases are TGTGCTAGCAGCTTAGAGAGATACAATGAGCAGTTCTTC. The V and J genes are TRBV7-7 and TRBJ2-1; no clear D gene. The germline CDR1 and CDR2 sequences are SSHAT and FNYEAQ (reference sequence). This CDR3 has 13 amino acids.

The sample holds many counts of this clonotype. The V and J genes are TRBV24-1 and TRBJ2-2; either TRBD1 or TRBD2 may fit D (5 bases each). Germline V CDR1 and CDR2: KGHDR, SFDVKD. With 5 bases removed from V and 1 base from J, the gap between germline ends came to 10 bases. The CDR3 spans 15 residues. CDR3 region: CATSGGTENTGELFF. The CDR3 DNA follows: TGTGCCACCAGTGGGGGGACCGAGAACACCGGGGAGCTGTTTTTT.

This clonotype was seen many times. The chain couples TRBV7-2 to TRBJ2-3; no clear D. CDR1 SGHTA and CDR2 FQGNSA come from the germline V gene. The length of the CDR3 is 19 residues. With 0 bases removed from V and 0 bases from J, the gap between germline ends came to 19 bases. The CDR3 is CASSLALGPIRASTDTQYF. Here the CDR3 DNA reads TGTGCCAGCAGCTTAGCGCTCGGACCCATTCGGGCTAGCACAGATACGCAGTATTTT.

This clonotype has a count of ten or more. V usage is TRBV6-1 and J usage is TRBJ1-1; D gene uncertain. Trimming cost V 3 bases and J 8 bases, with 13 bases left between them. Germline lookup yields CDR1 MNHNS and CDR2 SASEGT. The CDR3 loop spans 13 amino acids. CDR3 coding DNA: TGTGCCAGCAGTGAGATCGCGCAGATCGAAGCTTTCTTT. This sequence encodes CASSEIAQIEAFF.

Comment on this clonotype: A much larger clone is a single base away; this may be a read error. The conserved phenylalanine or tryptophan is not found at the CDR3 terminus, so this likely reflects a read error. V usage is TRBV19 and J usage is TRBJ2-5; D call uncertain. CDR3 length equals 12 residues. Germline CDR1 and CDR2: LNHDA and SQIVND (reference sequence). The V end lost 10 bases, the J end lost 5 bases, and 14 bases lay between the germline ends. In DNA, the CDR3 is TGTGCCACTGGACGAATCGGGGAGACCCAGTACTAC. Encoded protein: CATGRIGETQYY.

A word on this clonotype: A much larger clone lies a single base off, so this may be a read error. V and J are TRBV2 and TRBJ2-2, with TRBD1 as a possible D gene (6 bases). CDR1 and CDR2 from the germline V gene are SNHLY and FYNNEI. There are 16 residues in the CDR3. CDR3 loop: CANSALTGSNTGELFF. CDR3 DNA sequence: TGTGCCAACAGTGCGTTAACAGGGTCGAACACCGGGGAGCTGTTTTTT.

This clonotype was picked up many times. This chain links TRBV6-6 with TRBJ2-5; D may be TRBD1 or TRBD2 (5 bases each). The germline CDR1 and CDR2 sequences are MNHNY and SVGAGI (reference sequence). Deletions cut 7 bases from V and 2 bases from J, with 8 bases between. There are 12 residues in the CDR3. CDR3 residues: CASTGLQETQYF. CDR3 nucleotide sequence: TGTGCCAGCACGGGGCTACAAGAGACCCAGTACTTC.

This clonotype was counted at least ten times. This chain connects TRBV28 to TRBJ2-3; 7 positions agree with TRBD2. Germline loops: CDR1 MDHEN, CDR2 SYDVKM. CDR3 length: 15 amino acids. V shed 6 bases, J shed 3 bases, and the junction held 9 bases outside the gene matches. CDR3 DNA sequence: TGTGCCAGCAGCATGGGGGGGAGTCGGACAGATACGCAGTATTTT. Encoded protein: CASSMGGSRTDTQYF.

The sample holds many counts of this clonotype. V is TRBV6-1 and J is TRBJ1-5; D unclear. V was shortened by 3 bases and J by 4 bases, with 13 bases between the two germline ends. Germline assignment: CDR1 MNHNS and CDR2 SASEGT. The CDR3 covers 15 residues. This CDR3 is CASSEEGLPNQPQHF. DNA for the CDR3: TGTGCCAGCAGTGAGGAGGGATTGCCAAATCAGCCCCAGCATTTT.

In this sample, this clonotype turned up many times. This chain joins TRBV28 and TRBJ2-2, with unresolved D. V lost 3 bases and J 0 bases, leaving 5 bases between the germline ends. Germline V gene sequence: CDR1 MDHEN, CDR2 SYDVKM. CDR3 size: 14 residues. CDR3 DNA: TGTGCCAGCAGTTTTCCAACGAACACCGGGGAGCTGTTTTTT. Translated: CASSFPTNTGELFF. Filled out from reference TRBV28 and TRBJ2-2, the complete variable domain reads DVKVTQSSRYLVKRTGEKVFLECVQDMDHENMFWYRQDPGLGLRLIYFSYDVKMKEKGDIPEGYSVSREKKERFSLILESASTNQTSMYLCASSFPTNTGELFFGEGSRLTVL.

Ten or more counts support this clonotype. CDR3 nucleotide sequence: TGCAGTGCTAGTCCGGACACGACTTACACAGATACGCAGTATTTT. As protein: CSASPDTTYTDTQYF. This chain uses TRBV20-1 with TRBJ2-3, with TRBD1 as a possible D gene (5 bases). V gave up 3 bases and J gave up 2 bases, with 15 bases separating them. The CDR3 runs to 15 residues. From germline, CDR1 is DFQATT and CDR2 SNEGSKA (reference sequence).

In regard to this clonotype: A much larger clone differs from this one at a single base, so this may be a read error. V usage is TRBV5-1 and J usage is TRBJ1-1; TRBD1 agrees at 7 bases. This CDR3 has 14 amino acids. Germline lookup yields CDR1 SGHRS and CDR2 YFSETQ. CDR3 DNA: TGCGCCAGCAGCCTTGACAGGGACAACACTGGAGCTTTCTTT. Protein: CASSLDRDNTGAFF.

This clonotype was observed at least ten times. CDR3 in amino acids: CASSTGTSGYNEQFF. The DNA of the CDR3 is TGTGCCAGCAGCACCGGGACTAGCGGCTACAATGAGCAGTTCTTC. J is TRBJ2-1 and V is TRBV7-3; the match to TRBD2 covers 11 bases. The CDR3 has 15 amino acids. Germline loops: CDR1 SGHTA, CDR2 FQGTGA. V trimming: 5 bases; J trimming: 3 bases; junction bases outside the gene matches: 3.

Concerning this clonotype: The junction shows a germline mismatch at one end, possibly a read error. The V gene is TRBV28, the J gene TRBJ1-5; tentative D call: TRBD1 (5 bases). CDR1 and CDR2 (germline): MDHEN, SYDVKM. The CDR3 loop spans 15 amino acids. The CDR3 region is CPSSRRGISNQPQHF. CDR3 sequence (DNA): TGTCCCAGCTCCCGCCGGGGGATTAGCAATCAGCCCCAGCATTTT.

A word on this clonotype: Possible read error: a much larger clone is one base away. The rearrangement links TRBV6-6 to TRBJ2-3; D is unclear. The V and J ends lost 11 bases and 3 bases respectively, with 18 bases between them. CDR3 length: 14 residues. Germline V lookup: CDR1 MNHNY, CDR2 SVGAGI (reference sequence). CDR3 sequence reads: CASSPRLYTDTQYF. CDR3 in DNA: TGTGCCTCTTCCCCTAGGTTATATACAGATACGCAGTATTTT.

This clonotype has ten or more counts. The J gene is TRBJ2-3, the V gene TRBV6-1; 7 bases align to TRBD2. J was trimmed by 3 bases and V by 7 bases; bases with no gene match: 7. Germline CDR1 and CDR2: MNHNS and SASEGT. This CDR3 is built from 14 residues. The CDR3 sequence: CASIAAGITDTQYF. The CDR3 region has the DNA TGTGCCAGCATAGCAGCGGGAATAACAGATACGCAGTATTTT.

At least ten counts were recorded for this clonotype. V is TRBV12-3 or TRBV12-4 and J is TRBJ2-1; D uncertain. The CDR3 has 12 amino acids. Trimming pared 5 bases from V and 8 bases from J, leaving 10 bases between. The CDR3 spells CASSLLGHEQFF. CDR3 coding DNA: TGTGCCAGCAGTCTCCTAGGTCATGAGCAGTTCTTC.

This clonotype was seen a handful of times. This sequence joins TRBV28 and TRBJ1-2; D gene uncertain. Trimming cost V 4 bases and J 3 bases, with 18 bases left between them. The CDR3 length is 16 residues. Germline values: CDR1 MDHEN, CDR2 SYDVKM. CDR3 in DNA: TGTGCCAGCAGTTCCACTTTTAAGGTCCCCGACTATGGCTACACCTTC. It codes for CASSSTFKVPDYGYTF.

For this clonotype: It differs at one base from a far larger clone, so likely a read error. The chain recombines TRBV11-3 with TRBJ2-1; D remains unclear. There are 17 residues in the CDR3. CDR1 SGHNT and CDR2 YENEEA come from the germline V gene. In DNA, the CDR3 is TGTGCCAGCAGCTTAAGGTCGGGCACACACCTGAACAATGAGCAGTTGTTC. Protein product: CASSLRSGTHLNNEQLF.

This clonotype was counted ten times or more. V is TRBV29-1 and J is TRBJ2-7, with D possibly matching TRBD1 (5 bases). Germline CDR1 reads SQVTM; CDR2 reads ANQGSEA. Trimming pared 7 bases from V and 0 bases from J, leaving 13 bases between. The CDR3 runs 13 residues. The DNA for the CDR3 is TGCAGCGGGAAGACAGCGAACTCCTACGAGCAGTACTTC. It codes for CSGKTANSYEQYF.

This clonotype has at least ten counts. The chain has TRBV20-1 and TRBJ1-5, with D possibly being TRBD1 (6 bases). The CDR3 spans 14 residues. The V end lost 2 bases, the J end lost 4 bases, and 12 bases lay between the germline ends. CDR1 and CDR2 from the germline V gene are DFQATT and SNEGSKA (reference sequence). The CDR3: CSARSARGNQPQHF. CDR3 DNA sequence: TGCAGTGCTAGATCCGCCAGGGGAAATCAGCCCCAGCATTTT.

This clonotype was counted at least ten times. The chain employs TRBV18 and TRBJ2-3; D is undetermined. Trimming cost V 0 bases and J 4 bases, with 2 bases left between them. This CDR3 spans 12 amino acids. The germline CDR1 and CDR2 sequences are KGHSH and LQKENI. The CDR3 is CASSPPADTQYF. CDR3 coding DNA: TGTGCCAGCTCACCACCGGCAGATACGCAGTATTTT.

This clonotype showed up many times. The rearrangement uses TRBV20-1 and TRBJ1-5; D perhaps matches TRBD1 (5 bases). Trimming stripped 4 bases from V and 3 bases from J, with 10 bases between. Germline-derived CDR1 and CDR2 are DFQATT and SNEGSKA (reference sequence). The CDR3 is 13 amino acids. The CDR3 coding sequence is TGCAGTGCTATCAAGGGGTTCAATCAGCCCCAGCATTTT. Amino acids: CSAIKGFNQPQHF.

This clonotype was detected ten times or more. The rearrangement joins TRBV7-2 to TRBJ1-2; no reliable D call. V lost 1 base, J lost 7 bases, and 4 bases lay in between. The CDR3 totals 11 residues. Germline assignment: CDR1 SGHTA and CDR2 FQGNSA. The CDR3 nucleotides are TGTGCCAGCAGCTTAGTGGCTGGCTACACCTTC. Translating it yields CASSLVAGYTF.

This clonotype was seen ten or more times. CDR3 region: CATSRARLGGQPQHF. CDR3 DNA sequence: TGTGCCACCAGCAGAGCCAGGTTAGGCGGTCAGCCCCAGCATTTT. The V and J genes are TRBV15 and TRBJ1-5; no clear D. Germline loops: CDR1 LNHNV, CDR2 YYDKDF (reference sequence). The CDR3 length is 15 residues. With 1 base removed from V and 6 bases from J, the gap between germline ends came to 13 bases.

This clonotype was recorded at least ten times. CDR3 DNA: TGTGCCAGCAGTTTTCCTAGCGGGGGAGCCTACAATGAGCAGTTCTTC. Its protein is CASSFPSGGAYNEQFF. The gene calls are TRBV12-3 or TRBV12-4 and TRBJ2-1, with TRBD2 matching 10 bases. Trimming removed 3 bases from V and 2 bases from J; junction bases left unmatched: 4. This CDR3 contains 16 residues.